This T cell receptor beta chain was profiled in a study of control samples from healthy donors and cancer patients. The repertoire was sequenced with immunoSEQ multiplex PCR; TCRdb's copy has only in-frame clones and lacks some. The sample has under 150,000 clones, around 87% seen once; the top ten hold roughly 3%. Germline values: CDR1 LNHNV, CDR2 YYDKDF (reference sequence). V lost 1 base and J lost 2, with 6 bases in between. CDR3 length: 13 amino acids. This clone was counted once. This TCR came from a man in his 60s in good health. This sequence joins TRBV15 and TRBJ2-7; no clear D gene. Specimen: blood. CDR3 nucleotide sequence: TGTGCCACCAGCAGAGCTCGAACCTACGAGCAGTACTTC. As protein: CATSRARTYEQYF. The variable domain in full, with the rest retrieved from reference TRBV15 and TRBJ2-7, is DAMVIQNPRYQVTQFGKPVTLSCSQTLNHNVMYWYQQKSSQAPKLLFHYYDKDFNNEADTPDNFQSRRPNTSFCFLDIRSPGLGDTAMYLCATSRARTYEQYFGPGTRLTVT.